This T cell receptor (beta chain) emerged from a study of shared clonotypes between healthy human individuals. This clone was counted once. Unsorted samples, those not sorted, used some 100 million PBMCs for genomic DNA. At the deep level, the assay was run. Ten immunoSEQ deep assay plates held the unsorted PBMC DNA. This table comes from immunoSEQ multiplex PCR, and its TCRdb copy is limited to in-frame clones, with some not included. This sample carries hundreds of thousands of clones, roughly 80% of them seen once, and the ten largest clones take approximately 13%. Losses at the gene ends were 4 bases for V and 7 bases for J; bases not matched to a gene: 10. The CDR3 consists of 15 residues. Germline V lookup: CDR1 SGHDT, CDR2 YYEEEE.

The sequenced sample consisted of PBMCs. The rearrangement uses TRBV5-6 and TRBJ1-3, with TRBD1 matching 8 bases. The receptor was derived from a woman in her thirties or forties in good health. Some clones in this sample may be carry-over from other donors' samples. The CDR3: CASSPQTGDGNTIYF. The CDR3 DNA is TGTGCCAGCAGCCCACAGACAGGGGACGGGAACACCATATATTTT.